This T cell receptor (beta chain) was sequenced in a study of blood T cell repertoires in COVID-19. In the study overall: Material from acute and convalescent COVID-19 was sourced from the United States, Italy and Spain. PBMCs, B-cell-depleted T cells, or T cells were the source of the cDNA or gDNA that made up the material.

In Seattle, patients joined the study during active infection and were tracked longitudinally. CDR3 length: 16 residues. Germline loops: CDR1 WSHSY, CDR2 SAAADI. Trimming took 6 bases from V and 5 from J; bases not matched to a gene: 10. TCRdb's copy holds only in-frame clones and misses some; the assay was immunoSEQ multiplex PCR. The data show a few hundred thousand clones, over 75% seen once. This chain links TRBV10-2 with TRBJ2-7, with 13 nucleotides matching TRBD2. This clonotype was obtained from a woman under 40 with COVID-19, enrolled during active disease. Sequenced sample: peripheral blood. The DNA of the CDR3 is TGCGCCAGCAGACCGGGACTAGCGGGAATTCGGGACGAGCAGTACTTC. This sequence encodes CASRPGLAGIRDEQYF.